A selection of T cell receptor beta chains follows, all from one sample in a study of T cell responses to AZD1222 COVID-19 vaccine. The repertoire was sequenced with immunoSEQ multiplex PCR; TCRdb's copy has only in-frame clones and lacks some. The table shows around 130,000 clones, with roughly nine tenths occurring only once. The sequenced sample was peripheral blood, obtained 28 days after the second dose of the MenACWY control vaccine. The source is an adult who received the MenACWY meningococcal vaccine as a control. Each CDR3 is given without its conserved first and last residue. The D gene is left open where the match is weak. The listing skips clone size in some rows; elsewhere it reads once, few, many or a size class.

J: TRBJ1-1
V: TRBV7-2
D: -
size: few
CDR3: ASMRGPGTEAF

J: TRBJ1-3
V: TRBV6-5
D: -
size: -
CDR3: ASSRITGNTIY

J: TRBJ2-2
V: TRBV9
D: -
size: -
CDR3: ASSGVTGELF

J: TRBJ2-5
V: TRBV3-1/TRBV3-2
D: -
size: -
CDR3: ASSQGQSRETQY

J: TRBJ1-6
V: TRBV19
D: -
size: -
CDR3: ASTSTGLNSPLH

J: TRBJ1-6
V: TRBV30
D: -
size: -
CDR3: AWKVGALANSYNSPLH

J: TRBJ2-5
V: TRBV10-3
D: TRBD1
size: -
CDR3: AISDTGGEGETQY

J: TRBJ1-2
V: TRBV6-2/TRBV6-3
D: -
size: -
CDR3: ASSQDATNYGYT

J: TRBJ2-2
V: TRBV24-1
D: TRBD2
size: once
CDR3: ATSEHFFPSRGGGNTGELF

J: TRBJ2-1
V: TRBV9
D: -
size: -
CDR3: ASSVAGGLFEQF

J: TRBJ2-7
V: TRBV5-4
D: -
size: once
CDR3: ASSLDRNYEQY

J: TRBJ2-7
V: TRBV13
D: -
size: -
CDR3: ASSPDDGTGVHEQY

J: TRBJ2-1
V: TRBV7-9
D: -
size: -
CDR3: ASSLGNYNEQF

J: TRBJ1-4
V: TRBV5-5
D: -
size: -
CDR3: ASSLVPAEKLF

J: TRBJ2-6
V: TRBV11-2
D: -
size: -
CDR3: ASSLDSSGANVLT